Listed here are 9 T cell receptor beta chains from one sample, sequenced in a study of control samples from healthy donors and cancer patients. This table comes from immunoSEQ multiplex PCR, and its TCRdb copy is limited to in-frame clones, with some not included. The table includes 150,000 to 200,000 clones, over 85% detected once. Sequences were obtained from blood. Receptors originate from a man in his thirties or forties in good health.

CDR3 region: CASSLLGGGQGGEQYF. The DNA of the CDR3 is TGTGCCAGCAGTTTACTAGGAGGGGGACAGGGGGGCGAGCAGTACTTC. The J gene is TRBJ2-7, the V gene TRBV27; 11 nucleotides align to TRBD1. V lost 2 bases, J lost 6 bases, and 9 bases stayed unmatched. Germline loops: CDR1 MNHEY, CDR2 SMNVEV (reference sequence). The CDR3 loop spans 16 amino acids.

As concerns this clone: At one end, the junction sequence differs from germline, possibly due to a read error. V and J are TRBV7-9 and TRBJ2-4, with 11 bases lining up with TRBD2. Germline lookup yields CDR1 SEHNR and CDR2 FQNEAQ (reference sequence). The CDR3 sequence is 15 residues long. In DNA, the CDR3 is TGTGCCAGCAGCCTAGCGGGGGGAGCCAAAAACATTCAGTACTTC. Translated, it gives CASSLAGGAKNIQYF.

The chain combines TRBV7-9 with TRBJ2-2, with 10 bases that match TRBD2. The CDR3 runs 15 residues. J was trimmed by 3 bases and V by 5 bases; bases with no gene match: 3. Germline CDR1 is SEHNR and CDR2 is FQNEAQ (reference sequence). The CDR3: CASSPSGRDTGELFF. CDR3 in DNA: TGTGCCAGCAGCCCCAGCGGGAGGGACACCGGGGAGCTGTTTTTT.

CDR3 residues: CASSYLTPTRGNSGANVLTF. DNA of the CDR3: TGTGCCAGCAGTTACCTAACCCCGACAAGAGGGAACTCTGGGGCCAACGTCCTGACTTTC. The rearrangement joins TRBV6-2 or TRBV6-3 to TRBJ2-6; D perhaps matches TRBD2 (5 bases). The germline V gene has CDR1 MNHEY and CDR2 SVGEGT. This CDR3 contains 20 residues. V lost 2 bases, J lost 0 bases, and 20 bases lay in between.

The chain combines TRBV2 with TRBJ1-4; D is unclear. The V end lost 1 base, the J end lost 7 bases, and 13 bases lay between the germline ends. The CDR3 is made up of 15 amino acids. The germline CDR1 and CDR2 sequences are SNHLY and FYNNEI. CDR3: CASSEGAGRSEKLFF. In DNA form, the CDR3 reads TGTGCCAGCAGTGAAGGGGCAGGTAGAAGTGAAAAACTGTTTTTT.

The genes are TRBV5-1 and TRBJ1-1; no clear D. In germline, CDR1 is SGHRS, CDR2 YFSETQ. The V end was cut by 4 bases, the J end by 6 bases, with 13 bases between. The length of the CDR3 is 13 residues. The CDR3 bases are TGCGCCAGCAGCCGGGATCCCGAGGCTGAAGCTTTCTTT. Protein sequence: CASSRDPEAEAFF.

This chain uses TRBV6-2 or TRBV6-3 with TRBJ2-7; 7 bases fit TRBD1. Per germline, CDR1 MNHEY and CDR2 SVGEGT. Trimming at V came to 2 bases and at J to 5 bases, leaving 21 bases not matched to a gene. CDR3 length: 19 residues. CDR3 sequence reads: CASSYPLLPARQGIDEQYF. CDR3 nucleotide sequence: TGTGCCAGCAGTTACCCCCTCCTTCCCGCGAGACAGGGAATCGACGAGCAGTACTTC.

J is TRBJ1-1 and V is TRBV7-2; D call uncertain. Germline loops: CDR1 SGHTA, CDR2 FQGNSA. CDR3 length equals 13 residues. The V end was cut by 6 bases, the J end by 2 bases, with 10 bases between. The CDR3 protein is CASRTDLNTEAFF. As DNA, the CDR3 is TGTGCCAGCAGGACCGACCTTAACACTGAAGCTTTCTTT.

This clone has only a few counts. DNA for the CDR3: TGTGCCATCAGTGAGCTGACAGGCCTCAATGAGCAGTTCTTC. Protein: CAISELTGLNEQFF. The rearrangement uses TRBV10-3 and TRBJ2-1, with D possibly matching TRBD1 (6 bases). The germline V gene has CDR1 ENHRY and CDR2 SYGVKD. V dropped 2 bases and J dropped 6 bases, with 11 bases sitting between them. The CDR3 consists of 14 residues.